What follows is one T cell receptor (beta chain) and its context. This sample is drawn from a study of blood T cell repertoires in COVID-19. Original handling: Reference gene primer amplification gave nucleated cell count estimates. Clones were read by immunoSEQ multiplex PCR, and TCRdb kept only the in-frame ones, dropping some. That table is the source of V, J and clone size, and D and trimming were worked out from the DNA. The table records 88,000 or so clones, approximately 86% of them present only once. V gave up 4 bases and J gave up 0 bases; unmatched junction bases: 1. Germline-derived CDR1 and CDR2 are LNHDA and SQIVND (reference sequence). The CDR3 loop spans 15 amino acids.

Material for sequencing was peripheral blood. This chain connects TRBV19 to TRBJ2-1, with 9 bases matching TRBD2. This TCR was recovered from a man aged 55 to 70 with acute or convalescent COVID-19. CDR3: CASSSGGVSYNEQFF. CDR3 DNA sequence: TGTGCCAGTAGTAGCGGGGGGGTCTCCTACAATGAGCAGTTCTTC.